What follows describes a single TCR beta chain. Its antigen remains unidentified. Here immunoSEQ multiplex PCR was the method, and the copy in TCRdb shows in-frame clones only, minus some. In the table there are about 28,000 clones, around 89% of which are singletons. CDR1 is SGHDN and CDR2 is FVKESK in the germline V gene. This CDR3 spans 15 amino acids. The V gene lost 4 bases and the J gene lost 4 bases, with 11 bases spanning the gap. Time point indicated: before natalizumab initiation. Every listed patient previously received interferon beta; all PML patients were women. This sample was included in a study of multiple sclerosis patients with progressive multifocal leukoencephalopathy. Overall study findings and caveats: Less diverse TRB repertoires were suggested in most PML patients. Whether JC virus or general immunocompromise explains the findings remained unclear.

J is TRBJ1-6 and V is TRBV14; a weak D match, TRBD1 (6 bases). Source material: PBMCs. This sequence was found in a human donor with multiple sclerosis. CDR3 in DNA: TGTGCCAGCAGCCTGGGGGGCCCATATAATTCACCCCTCCACTTT. This encodes CASSLGGPYNSPLHF. Variable domain in full (rest from reference TRBV14 and TRBJ1-6): EAGVTQFPSHSVIEKGQTVTLRCDPISGHDNLYWYRRVMGKEIKFLLHFVKESKQDESGMPNNRFLAERTGGTYSTLKVQPAELEDSGVYFCASSLGGPYNSPLHFGNGTRLTVT.